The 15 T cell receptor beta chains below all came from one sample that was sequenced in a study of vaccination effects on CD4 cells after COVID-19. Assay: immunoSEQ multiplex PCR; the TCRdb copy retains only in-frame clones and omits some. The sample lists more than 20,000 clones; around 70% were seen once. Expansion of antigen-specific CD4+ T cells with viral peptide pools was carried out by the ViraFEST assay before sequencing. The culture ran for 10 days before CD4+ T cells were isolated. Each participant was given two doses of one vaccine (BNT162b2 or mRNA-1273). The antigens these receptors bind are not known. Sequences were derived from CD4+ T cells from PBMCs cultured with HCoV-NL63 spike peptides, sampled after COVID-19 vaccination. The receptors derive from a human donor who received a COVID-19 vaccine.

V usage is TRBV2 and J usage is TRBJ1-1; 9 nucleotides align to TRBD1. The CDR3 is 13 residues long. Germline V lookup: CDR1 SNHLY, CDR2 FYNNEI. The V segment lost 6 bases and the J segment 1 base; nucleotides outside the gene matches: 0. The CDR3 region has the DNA TGTGCCAGCAGGGGACAGGGGAACACTGAAGCTTTCTTT. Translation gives CASRGQGNTEAFF.

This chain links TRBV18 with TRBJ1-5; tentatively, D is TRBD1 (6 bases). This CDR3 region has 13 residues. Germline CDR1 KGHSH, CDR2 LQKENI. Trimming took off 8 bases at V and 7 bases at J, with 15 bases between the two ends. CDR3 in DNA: TGTGCCAGCCATGAGGGGGTGAACCAGCCCCAGCATTTT. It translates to CASHEGVNQPQHF.

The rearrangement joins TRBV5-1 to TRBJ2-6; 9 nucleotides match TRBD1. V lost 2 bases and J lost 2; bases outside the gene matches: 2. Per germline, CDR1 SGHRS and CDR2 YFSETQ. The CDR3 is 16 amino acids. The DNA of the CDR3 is TGCGCCAGCAGCTTTACAGGGGGCGCTGGGGCCAACGTCCTGACTTTC. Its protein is CASSFTGGAGANVLTF.

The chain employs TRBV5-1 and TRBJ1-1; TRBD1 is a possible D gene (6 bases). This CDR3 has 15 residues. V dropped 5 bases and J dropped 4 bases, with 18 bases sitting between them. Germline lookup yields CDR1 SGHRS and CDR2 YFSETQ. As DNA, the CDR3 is TGCGCCAGCAGTATATCAGGGGCGGGTGGCACTGAAGCTTTCTTT. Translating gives CASSISGAGGTEAFF.

The CDR3 coding sequence is TGCGCCAGCAGCTTGGAGGCCCCCGGCACAGATACGCAGTATTTT. The encoded protein is CASSLEAPGTDTQYF. The V and J genes are TRBV5-1 and TRBJ2-3, with no clear D. Germline V CDR1 and CDR2: SGHRS, YFSETQ. This CDR3 has 15 amino acids. With 0 bases removed from V and 1 base from J, the gap between germline ends came to 9 bases.

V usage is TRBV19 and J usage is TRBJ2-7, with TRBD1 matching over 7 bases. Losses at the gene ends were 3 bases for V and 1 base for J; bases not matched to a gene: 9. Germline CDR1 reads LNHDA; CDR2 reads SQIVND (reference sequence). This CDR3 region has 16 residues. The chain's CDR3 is CASSIGRTGISYEQYF. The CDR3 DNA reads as TGTGCCAGTAGTATCGGGCGGACAGGAATTTCCTACGAGCAGTACTTC.

CDR3 sequence reads: CASSTSGSRNEQFF. CDR3 nucleotide sequence: TGTGCCAGCAGCACTAGCGGGAGTCGCAATGAGCAGTTCTTC. The rearrangement joins TRBV5-5 to TRBJ2-1; 11 nucleotides align to TRBD2. CDR1 is SGHKS, CDR2 YYEKEE, per germline (reference sequence). The CDR3 contains 14 residues. J lost 6 bases, V lost 4 bases, and 3 bases had no gene match.

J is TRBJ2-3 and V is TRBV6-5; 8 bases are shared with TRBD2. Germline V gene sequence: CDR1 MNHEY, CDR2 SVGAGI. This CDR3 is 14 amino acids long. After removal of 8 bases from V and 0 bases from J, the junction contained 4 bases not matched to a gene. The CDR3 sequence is CASARGVSTDTQYF. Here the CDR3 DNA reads TGTGCCAGCGCGCGGGGGGTTAGCACAGATACGCAGTATTTT.

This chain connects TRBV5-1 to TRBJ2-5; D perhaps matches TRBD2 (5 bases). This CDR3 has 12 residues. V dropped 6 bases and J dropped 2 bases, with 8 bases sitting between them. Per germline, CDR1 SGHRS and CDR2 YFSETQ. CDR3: CASKAEQETQYF. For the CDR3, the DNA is TGCGCCAGCAAAGCGGAACAAGAGACCCAGTACTTC.

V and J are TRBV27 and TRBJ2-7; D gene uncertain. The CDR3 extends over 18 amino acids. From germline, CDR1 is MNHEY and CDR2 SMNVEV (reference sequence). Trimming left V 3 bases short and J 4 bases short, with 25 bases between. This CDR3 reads CASSFLPTRLYPDYEQYF. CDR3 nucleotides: TGTGCCAGCAGTTTCTTGCCGACAAGGCTCTATCCCGATTACGAGCAGTACTTC.

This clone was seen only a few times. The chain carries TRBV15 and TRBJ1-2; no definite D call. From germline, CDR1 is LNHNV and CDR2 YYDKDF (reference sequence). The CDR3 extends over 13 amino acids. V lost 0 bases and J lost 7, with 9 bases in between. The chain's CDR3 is CATSRDHSGGYTF. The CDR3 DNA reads TGTGCCACCAGCAGAGATCATTCGGGTGGCTACACCTTC.

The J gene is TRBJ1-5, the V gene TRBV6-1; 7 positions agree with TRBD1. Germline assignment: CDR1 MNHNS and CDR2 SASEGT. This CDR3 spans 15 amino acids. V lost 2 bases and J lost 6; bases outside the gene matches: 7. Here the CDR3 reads CASSEMLEGAQPQHF. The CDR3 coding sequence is TGTGCCAGCAGTGAAATGTTGGAGGGGGCTCAGCCCCAGCATTTT.

In DNA, the CDR3 is TGTGCCAGCAGTGGGGTCCGCGGCTACACCTTC. Amino acid sequence: CASSGVRGYTF. The rearrangement uses TRBV28 and TRBJ1-2; D is unresolved. This CDR3 has 11 amino acids. Germline lookup yields CDR1 MDHEN and CDR2 SYDVKM. Trimming shortened V by 5 bases and J by 8 bases, and 9 bases separated the two germline ends.

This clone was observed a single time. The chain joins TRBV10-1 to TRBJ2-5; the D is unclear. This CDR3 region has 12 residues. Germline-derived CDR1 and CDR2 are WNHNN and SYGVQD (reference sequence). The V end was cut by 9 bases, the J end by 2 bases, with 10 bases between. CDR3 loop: CARTEVQETQYF. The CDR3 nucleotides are TGCGCCAGGACGGAAGTTCAAGAGACCCAGTACTTC.

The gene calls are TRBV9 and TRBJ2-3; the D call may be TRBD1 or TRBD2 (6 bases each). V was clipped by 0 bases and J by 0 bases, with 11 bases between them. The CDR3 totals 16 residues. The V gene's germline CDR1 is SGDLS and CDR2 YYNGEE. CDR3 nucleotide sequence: TGTGCCAGCAGCGTAGGAGGGGGGACTAGCACAGATACGCAGTATTTT. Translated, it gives CASSVGGGTSTDTQYF.